This paragraph covers one T cell receptor (beta chain) sequence. This specimen comes from a study of shared T cell receptors in the human thymus. Sequencing used immunoSEQ multiplex PCR; TCRdb keeps in-frame clones, though not all of them. The data contain hundreds of thousands of clones, 85% to 95% of them singletons. V dropped 0 bases and J dropped 8; count of bases not matched to a gene: 8. The CDR3 length is 14 residues. Germline V CDR1 and CDR2: SQVTM, ANQGSEA. This chain connects TRBV29-1 to TRBJ1-2, with TRBD1 matching over 8 bases. The TCR sequence derives from a human donor. Sequenced sample: thymocytes. CDR3 DNA sequence: TGCAGCGTTGAAGACCCGACAGGGGCTAGAGGCTACACCTTC. Translation gives CSVEDPTGARGYTF.